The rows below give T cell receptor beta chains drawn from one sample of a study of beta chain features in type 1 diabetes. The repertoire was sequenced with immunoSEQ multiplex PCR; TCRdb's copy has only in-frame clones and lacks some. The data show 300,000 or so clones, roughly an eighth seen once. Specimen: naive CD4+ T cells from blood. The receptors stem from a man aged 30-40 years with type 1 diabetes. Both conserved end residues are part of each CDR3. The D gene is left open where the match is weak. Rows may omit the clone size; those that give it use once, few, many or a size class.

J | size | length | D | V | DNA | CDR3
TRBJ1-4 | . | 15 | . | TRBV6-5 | TGTGCCAGCAGTTACTCCGGTGCAACTAATGAAAAACTGTTTTTT | CASSYSGATNEKLFF
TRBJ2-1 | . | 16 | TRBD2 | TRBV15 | TGTGCCACCAGCACGGGGGCTAGCGGGAGTGGCAATGAGCAGTTCTTC | CATSTGASGSGNEQFF
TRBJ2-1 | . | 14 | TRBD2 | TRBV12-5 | TGTGCTAGTGGCCTCAGCGGGAGATTCAATGAGCAGTTCTTC | CASGLSGRFNEQFF
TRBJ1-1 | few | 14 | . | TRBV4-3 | TGCGCCAGCAGCCAAGATAGAACGGACACTGAAGCTTTCTTT | CASSQDRTDTEAFF
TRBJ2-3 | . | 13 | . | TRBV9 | TGTGCCAGCAGCGTAGCTTTCACAGATACGCAGTATTTT | CASSVAFTDTQYF
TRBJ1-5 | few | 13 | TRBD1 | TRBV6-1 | TGTGCCACCACAGGGGTCCTCAATCAGCCCCAGCATTTT | CATTGVLNQPQHF
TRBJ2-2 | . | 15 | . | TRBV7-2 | TGTGCCAGCAGCTTCAGGGCTATGAAGACCGGGGAGCTGTTTTTT | CASSFRAMKTGELFF
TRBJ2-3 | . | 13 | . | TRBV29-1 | TGCAGCGTTGCGGGAATTGGCACAGATACGCAGTATTTT | CSVAGIGTDTQYF
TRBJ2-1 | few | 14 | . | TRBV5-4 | TGTGCCAGCAGCTTGTCTAGTGGAGACAATGAGCAGTTCTTC | CASSLSSGDNEQFF
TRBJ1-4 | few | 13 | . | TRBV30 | TGTGCCTGGCAAGACAGGTGGAATGAAAAACTGTTTTTT | CAWQDRWNEKLFF
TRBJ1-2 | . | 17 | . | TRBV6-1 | TGTGCCAGCAGTGGATCCCGGCCCGGGGGGGCTAACTATGGCTACACCTTC | CASSGSRPGGANYGYTF
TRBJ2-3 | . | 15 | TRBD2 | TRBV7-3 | TGTGCCAGCAGCCCACGGGGACTAGAGGTGGATACGCAGTATTTT | CASSPRGLEVDTQYF
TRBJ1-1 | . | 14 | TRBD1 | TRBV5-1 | TGCGCCAGCAGCCGGGACAGGGCGAACACTGAAGCTTTCTTT | CASSRDRANTEAFF
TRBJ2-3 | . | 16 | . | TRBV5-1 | TGCGCCAGCAGCTCCACTCCGGGACTCCCCACAGATACGCAGTATTTT | CASSSTPGLPTDTQYF
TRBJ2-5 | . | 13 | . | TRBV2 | TGTGCCAGCAGTTCACAGGGACAAGAGACCCAGTACTTC | CASSSQGQETQYF
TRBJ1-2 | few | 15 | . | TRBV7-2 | TGTGCCAGCAGCAGTACGCAGGCCCCTCACTATGGCTACACCTTC | CASSSTQAPHYGYTF
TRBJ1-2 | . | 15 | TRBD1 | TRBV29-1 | TGCAGCGTTACCTCCGGGGGACAGGGTTTTGATGGCTACACCTTC | CSVTSGGQGFDGYTF
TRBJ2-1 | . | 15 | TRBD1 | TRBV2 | TGTGCCAGCACGTTCTCCGGGACAGGGCGGAATGAGCAGTTCTTC | CASTFSGTGRNEQFF
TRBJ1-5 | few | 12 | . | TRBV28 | TGTGCCAGCAGTTTATTCGGGCAGCCCCAGCATTTT | CASSLFGQPQHF
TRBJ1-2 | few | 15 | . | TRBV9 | TGTGCCAGCAGCACATCAGGGGCCGAACGCTATGGCTACACCTTC | CASSTSGAERYGYTF
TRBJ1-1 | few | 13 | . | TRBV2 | TGTGCCAGCAGTGGTGAGGGGAACACTGAAGCTTTCTTT | CASSGEGNTEAFF
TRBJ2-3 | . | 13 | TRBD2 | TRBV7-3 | TGTGCCAGCGGAGGGAGGGACACAGATACGCAGTATTTT | CASGGRDTDTQYF
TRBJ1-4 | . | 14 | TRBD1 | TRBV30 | TGTGCCTGGAGTGTACCACCGGGACAGGGTAGGAGGTTTTTT | CAWSVPPGQGRRFF
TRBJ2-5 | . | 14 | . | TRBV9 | TGTGCCAGCAGCGTAGGCCAGGTCCAAGAGACCCAGTACTTC | CASSVGQVQETQYF
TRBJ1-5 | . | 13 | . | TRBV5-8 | TGTGCCAGCAGAGCCAGGTACGGTCAGCCCCAGCATTTT | CASRARYGQPQHF
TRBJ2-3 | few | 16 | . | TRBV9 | TGTGCCAGCAGCGTAGCTGGGGGCCTAAGATCAGATACGCAGTATTTT | CASSVAGGLRSDTQYF
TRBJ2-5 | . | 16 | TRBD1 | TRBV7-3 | TGTGCCAGCAGCTTAATGCCCGCAGGGGGCCAAGAGACCCAGTACTTC | CASSLMPAGGQETQYF
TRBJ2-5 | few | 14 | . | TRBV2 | TGTGCCAGCAGTTTATTGAGCGTCGGAGAGACCCAGTACTTC | CASSLLSVGETQYF
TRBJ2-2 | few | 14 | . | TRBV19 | TGTGCCAGTAGACAGGGTAGAAACACCGGGGAGCTGTTTTTT | CASRQGRNTGELFF
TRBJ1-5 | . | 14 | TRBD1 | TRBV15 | TGTGCCACCAGCAGGGGACAGGGACGTCAGCCCCAGCATTTT | CATSRGQGRQPQHF
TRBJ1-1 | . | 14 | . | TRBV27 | TGTGCCAGCAGTCTTCTGGGGGGGAGCACTGAAGCTTTCTTT | CASSLLGGSTEAFF
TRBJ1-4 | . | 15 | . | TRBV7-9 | TGTGCCAGCAGCCCTTTGTACAGAACTAATGAAAAACTGTTTTTT | CASSPLYRTNEKLFF
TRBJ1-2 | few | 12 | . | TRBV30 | TGTGCCTGGAGTGTGGGAGGTTATGGCTACACCTTC | CAWSVGGYGYTF
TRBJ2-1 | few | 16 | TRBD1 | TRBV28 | TGTGCCAGCAGTTTAGCCGACAGGGTCTCCTACAATGAGCAGTTCTTC | CASSLADRVSYNEQFF
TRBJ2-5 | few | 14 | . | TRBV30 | TGTGCCTGGAGTACCGGGGTGGAGGGGGAGACCCAGTACTTC | CAWSTGVEGETQYF
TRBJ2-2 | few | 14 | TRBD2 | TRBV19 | TGTGCCAGTGGACTAGCGGGAATCACCGGGGAGCTGTTTTTT | CASGLAGITGELFF
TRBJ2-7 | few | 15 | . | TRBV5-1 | TGCGCCAGCAGCCCTCGCCAGGCCTCCTCCTACGAGCAGTACTTC | CASSPRQASSYEQYF
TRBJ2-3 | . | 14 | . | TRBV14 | TGTGCCAGCAGCCAAGTTAATGGCACAGATACGCAGTATTTT | CASSQVNGTDTQYF
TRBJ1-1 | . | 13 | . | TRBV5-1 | TGCGCCAGCAGGGACACTGAGGTCGCTGAAGCTTTCTTT | CASRDTEVAEAFF
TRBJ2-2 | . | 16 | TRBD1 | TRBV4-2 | TGTGCCAGCAGCCAAGCTCCAGACAGGGTGACCGGGGAGCTGTTTTTT | CASSQAPDRVTGELFF
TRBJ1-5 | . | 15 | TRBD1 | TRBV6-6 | TGTGCCAGCAGTTACAGGACAGGGGGAAGACAGCCCCAGCATTTT | CASSYRTGGRQPQHF
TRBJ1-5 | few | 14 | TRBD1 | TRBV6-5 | TGTGCCAGCAGTCCGGGACAGGCCAATCAGCCCCAGCATTTT | CASSPGQANQPQHF
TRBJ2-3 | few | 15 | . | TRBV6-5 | TGTGCCAGCAGTTACTCTCGGGGGTCTACAGATACGCAGTATTTT | CASSYSRGSTDTQYF
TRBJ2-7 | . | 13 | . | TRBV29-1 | TGCAGCGCTAAGACAGGAATCTCCTACGAGCAGTACTTC | CSAKTGISYEQYF
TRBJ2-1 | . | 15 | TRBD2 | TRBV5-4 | TGTGCCAGCAGCTCCACTAGCGCATCCTACAATGAGCAGTTCTTC | CASSSTSASYNEQFF
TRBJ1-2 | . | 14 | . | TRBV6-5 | TGTGCCAGCAGTTACTCGAGTCGCTTTTATGGCTACACCTTC | CASSYSSRFYGYTF
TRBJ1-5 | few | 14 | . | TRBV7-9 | TGTGCCAGCAGCCCCCCTAGTGTCAATCAGCCCCAGCATTTT | CASSPPSVNQPQHF
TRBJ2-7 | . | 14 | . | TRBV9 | TGTGCCAGCAGCTCCAGCTGGACAGCACCCGAGCAGTACTTC | CASSSSWTAPEQYF
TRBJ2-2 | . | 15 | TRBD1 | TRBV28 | TGTGCCAGCAGTTTTTCGGACAGGGGACCCGGGGAGCTGTTTTTT | CASSFSDRGPGELFF
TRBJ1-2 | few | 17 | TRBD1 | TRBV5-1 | TGCGCCAGCAGCTTGGTCTTCAGAGGACAGGGTTCCTCCGGCTACACCTTC | CASSLVFRGQGSSGYTF